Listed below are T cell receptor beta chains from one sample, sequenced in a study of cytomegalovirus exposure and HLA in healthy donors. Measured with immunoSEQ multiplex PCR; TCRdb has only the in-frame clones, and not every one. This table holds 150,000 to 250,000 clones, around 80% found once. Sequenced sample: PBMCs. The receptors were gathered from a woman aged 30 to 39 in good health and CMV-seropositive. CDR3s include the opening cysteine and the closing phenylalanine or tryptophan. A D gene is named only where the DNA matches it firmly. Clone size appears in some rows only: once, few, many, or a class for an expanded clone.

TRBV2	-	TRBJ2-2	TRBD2	TGTGCCAGCAGTGAAGAGCGGGAGCCCCCCGGGGAGCTGTTTTTT	CASSEEREPPGELFF
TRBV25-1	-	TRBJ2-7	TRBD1	TGTGCCAGCAGTGATTATGACAGGGTTAGCTACGAGCAGTACTTC	CASSDYDRVSYEQYF
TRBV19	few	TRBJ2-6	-	TGTGCCAGTAGTATACAGGGGTACGGGGCCAACGTCCTGACTTTC	CASSIQGYGANVLTF
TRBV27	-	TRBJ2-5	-	TGTGCCAGCAGTTCCCAGGGAAGGGCTTGGGAGACCCAGTACTTC	CASSSQGRAWETQYF
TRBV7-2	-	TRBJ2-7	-	TGTGCCAGCAGCCCCCGGACAGCCTACGAGCAGTACTTC	CASSPRTAYEQYF
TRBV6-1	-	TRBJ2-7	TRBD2	TGTGCCAGCAGTGAAGCCCCTTGGGACTACTCCTACGAGCAGTACTTC	CASSEAPWDYSYEQYF
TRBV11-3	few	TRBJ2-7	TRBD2	TGTGCCAGCAGCCCCCGGATGGAGACTAGCGGATACGAGCAGTACTTC	CASSPRMETSGYEQYF
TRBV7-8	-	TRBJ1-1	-	TGTGCCAGCAGCTTAGAAGCGAGACCGGGCACTGAAGCTTTCTTT	CASSLEARPGTEAFF
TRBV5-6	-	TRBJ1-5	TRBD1	TGTGCCAGCAGCTTGGCGGCCGACAGGGTAGGGGGGACCAATCAGCCCCAGCATTTT	CASSLAADRVGGTNQPQHF
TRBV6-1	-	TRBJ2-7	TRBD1	TGTGCCATACTTGGGACAGGGTTCCACGAGCAGTACTTC	CAILGTGFHEQYF
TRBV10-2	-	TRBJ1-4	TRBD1	TGCGCCAGCAGTGAGTTGGGACAGGGGGCCGGGAAACTGTTTTTT	CASSELGQGAGKLFF
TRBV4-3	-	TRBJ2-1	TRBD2	TGCGCCAGCAGCCAACTAGCGGGAAGCGACAATGAGCAGTTCTTC	CASSQLAGSDNEQFF
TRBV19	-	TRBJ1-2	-	TGTGCCAGTAGTATAGGTCCCAGGGGAGCCTATGGCTACACCTTC	CASSIGPRGAYGYTF
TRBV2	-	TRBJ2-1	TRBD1	TGTGCCAGCAGAGAGGACAGGGGTACCTACAATGAGCAGTTCTTC	CASREDRGTYNEQFF
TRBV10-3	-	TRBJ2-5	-	TGTGCCATCCTCGACCCGGCGGGTGGGGTGAAAGAGACCCAGTACTTC	CAILDPAGGVKETQYF
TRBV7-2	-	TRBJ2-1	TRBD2	TGTGCCAGCAGGACTAGCGGGCCCCGCTCCTACAATGAGCAGTTCTTC	CASRTSGPRSYNEQFF
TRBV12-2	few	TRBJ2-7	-	TGTGCAAGTCGCTCTCTAGCGGGAGCTTACGAGCAGTACTTC	CASRSLAGAYEQYF